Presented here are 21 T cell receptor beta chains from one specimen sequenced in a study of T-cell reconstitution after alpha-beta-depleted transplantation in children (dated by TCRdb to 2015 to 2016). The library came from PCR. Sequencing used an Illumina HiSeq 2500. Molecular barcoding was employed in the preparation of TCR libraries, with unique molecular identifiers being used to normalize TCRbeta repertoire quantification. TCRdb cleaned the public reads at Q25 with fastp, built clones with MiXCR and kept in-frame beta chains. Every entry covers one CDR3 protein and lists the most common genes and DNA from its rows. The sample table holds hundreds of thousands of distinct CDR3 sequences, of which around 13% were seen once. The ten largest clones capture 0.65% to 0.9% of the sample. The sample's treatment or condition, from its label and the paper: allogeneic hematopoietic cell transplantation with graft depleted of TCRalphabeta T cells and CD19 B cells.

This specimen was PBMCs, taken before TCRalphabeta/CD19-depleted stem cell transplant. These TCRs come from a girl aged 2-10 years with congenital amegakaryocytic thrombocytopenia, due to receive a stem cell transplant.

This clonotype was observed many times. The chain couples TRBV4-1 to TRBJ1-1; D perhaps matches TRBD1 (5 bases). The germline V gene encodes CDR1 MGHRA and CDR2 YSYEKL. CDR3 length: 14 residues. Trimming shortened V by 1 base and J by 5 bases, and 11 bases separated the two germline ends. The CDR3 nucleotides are TGCGCCAGCAGCCAAGTGCAGGGTGGGACTGAAGCTTTCTTT. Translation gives CASSQVQGGTEAFF.

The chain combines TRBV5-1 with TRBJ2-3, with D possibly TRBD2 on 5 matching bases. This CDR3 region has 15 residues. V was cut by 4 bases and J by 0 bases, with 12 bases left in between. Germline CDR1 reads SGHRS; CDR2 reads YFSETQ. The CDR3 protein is CASSPRVVSTDTQYF. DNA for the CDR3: TGCGCCAGCAGCCCGAGGGTCGTAAGCACAGATACGCAGTATTTT.

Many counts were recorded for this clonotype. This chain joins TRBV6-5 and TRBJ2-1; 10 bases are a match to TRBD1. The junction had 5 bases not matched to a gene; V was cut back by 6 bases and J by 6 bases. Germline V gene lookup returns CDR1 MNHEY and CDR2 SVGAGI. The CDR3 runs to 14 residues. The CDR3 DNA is TGTGCCAGCAGCCGACAGGGGGCACGCAATGAGCAGTTCTTC. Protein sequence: CASSRQGARNEQFF.

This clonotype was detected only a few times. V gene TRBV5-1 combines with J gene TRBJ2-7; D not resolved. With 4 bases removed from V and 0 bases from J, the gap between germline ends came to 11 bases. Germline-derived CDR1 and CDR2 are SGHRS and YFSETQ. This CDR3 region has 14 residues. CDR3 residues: CASSPQAFSYEQYF. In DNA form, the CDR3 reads TGCGCCAGCAGCCCCCAGGCCTTCTCCTACGAGCAGTACTTC.

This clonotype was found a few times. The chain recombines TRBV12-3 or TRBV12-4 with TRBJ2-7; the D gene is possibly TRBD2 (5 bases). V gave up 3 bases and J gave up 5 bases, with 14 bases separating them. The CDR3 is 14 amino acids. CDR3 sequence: CASSLLPGINEQYF. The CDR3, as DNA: TGTGCCAGCAGTTTGCTTCCCGGGATCAACGAGCAGTACTTC.

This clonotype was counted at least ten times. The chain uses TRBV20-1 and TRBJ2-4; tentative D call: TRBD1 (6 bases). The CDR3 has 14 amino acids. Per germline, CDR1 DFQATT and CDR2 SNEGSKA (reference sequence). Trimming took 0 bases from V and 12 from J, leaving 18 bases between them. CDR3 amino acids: CSARDFGSRGGQYF. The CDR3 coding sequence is TGCAGTGCTAGAGATTTTGGGTCCAGGGGCGGTCAGTACTTC.

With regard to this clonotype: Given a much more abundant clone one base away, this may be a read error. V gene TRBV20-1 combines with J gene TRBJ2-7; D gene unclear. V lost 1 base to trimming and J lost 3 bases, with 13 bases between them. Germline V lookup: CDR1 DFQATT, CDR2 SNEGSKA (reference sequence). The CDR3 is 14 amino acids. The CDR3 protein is CSARAKAKSYEQYF. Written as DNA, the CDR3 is TGCAGTGCTAGAGCGAAGGCTAAAAGCTACGAGCAGTACTTC.

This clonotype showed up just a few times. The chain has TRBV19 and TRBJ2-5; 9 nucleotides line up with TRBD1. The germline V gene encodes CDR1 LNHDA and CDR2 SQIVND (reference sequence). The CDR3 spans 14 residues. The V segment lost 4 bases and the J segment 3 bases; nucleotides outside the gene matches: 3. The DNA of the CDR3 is TGTGCCAGTAGTAACGACAGGGGGGAAGAGACCCAGTACTTC. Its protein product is CASSNDRGEETQYF.

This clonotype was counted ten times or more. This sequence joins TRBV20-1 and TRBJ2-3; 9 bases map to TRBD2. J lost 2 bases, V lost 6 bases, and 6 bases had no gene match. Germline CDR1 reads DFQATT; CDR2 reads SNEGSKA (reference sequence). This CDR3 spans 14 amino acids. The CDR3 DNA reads TGCAGTGCCTCAGCGGGAGGAGTCACAGATACGCAGTATTTT. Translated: CSASAGGVTDTQYF.

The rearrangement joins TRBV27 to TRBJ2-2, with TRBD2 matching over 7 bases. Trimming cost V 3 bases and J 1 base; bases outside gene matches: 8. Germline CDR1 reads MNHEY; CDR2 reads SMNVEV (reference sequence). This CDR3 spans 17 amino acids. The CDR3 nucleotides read TGTGCCAGCAGTTTCTACCCTAGCGGAGGGAACACCGGGGAGCTGTTTTTT. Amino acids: CASSFYPSGGNTGELFF.

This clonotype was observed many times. The CDR3 nucleotides are TGCAGCGTTGAAGTCTTGATCAATGAGCAGTTCTTC. Translating it yields CSVEVLINEQFF. V is TRBV29-1 and J is TRBJ2-1; D remains unclear. The germline CDR1 and CDR2 sequences are SQVTM and ANQGSEA. Trimming stripped 1 base from V and 6 bases from J, with 7 bases between. The CDR3 extends over 12 amino acids.

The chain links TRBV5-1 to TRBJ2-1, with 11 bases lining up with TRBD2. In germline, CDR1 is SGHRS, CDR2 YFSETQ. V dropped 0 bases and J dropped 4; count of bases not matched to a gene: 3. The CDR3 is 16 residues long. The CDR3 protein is CASSLGVAGGYNEQFF. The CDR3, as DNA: TGCGCCAGCAGCTTGGGGGTAGCGGGAGGGTACAATGAGCAGTTCTTC.

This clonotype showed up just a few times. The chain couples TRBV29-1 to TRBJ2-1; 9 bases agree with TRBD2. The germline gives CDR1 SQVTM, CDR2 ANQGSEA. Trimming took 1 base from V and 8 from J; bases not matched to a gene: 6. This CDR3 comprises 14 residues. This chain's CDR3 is CSVEGAGGFHEQFF. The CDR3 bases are TGCAGCGTTGAAGGCGCGGGAGGGTTTCATGAGCAGTTCTTC.

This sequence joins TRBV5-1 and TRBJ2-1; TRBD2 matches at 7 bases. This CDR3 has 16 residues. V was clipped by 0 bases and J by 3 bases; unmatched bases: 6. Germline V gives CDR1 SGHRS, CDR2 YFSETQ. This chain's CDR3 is CASSLALGRDYNEQFF. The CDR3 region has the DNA TGCGCCAGCAGCTTGGCCCTGGGGAGGGACTACAATGAGCAGTTCTTC.

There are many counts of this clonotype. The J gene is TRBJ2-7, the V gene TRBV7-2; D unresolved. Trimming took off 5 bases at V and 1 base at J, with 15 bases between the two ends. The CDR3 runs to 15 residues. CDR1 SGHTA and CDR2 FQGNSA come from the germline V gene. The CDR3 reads CASSPRTDRSYEQYF. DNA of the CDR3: TGTGCCAGCAGCCCACGCACTGATCGGTCCTACGAGCAGTACTTC.

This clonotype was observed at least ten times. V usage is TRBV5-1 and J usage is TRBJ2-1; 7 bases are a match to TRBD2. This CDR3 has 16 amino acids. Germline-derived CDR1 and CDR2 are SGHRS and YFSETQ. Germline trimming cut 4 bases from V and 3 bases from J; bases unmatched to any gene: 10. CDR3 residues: CASSLPTSANYNEQFF. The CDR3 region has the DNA TGCGCCAGCAGCCTTCCTACTAGCGCCAACTACAATGAGCAGTTCTTC.

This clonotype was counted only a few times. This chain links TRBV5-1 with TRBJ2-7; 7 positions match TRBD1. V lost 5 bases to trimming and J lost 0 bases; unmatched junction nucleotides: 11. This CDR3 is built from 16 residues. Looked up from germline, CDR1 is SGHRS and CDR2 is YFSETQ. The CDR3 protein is CASSGDSYKYSYEQYF. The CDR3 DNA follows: TGCGCCAGCAGTGGGGACAGCTACAAATACTCCTACGAGCAGTACTTC. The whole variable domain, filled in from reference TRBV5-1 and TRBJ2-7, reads KAGVTQTPRYLIKTRGQQVTLSCSPISGHRSVSWYQQTPGQGLQFLFEYFSETQRNKGNFPGRFSGRQFSNSRSEMNVSTLELGDSALYLCASSGDSYKYSYEQYFGPGTRLTVT.

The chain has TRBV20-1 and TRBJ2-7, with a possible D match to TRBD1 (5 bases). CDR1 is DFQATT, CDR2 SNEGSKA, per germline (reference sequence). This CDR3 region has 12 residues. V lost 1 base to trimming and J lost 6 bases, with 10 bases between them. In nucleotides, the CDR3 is TGCAGTGCTAGAGCCCAGGGAAGCGAGCAGTACTTC. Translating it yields CSARAQGSEQYF.

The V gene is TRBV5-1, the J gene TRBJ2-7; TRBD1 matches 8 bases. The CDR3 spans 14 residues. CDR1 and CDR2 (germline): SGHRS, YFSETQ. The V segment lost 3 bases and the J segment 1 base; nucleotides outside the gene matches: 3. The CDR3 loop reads CASSWDRRSYEQYF. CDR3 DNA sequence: TGCGCCAGCAGCTGGGACAGGCGGTCCTACGAGCAGTACTTC.

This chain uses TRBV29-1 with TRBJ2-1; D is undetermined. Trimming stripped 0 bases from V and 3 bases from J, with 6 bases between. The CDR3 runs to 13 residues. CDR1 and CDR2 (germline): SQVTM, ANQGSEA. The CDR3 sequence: CSVEDLSYNEQFF. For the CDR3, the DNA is TGCAGCGTTGAAGATCTAAGCTACAATGAGCAGTTCTTC.

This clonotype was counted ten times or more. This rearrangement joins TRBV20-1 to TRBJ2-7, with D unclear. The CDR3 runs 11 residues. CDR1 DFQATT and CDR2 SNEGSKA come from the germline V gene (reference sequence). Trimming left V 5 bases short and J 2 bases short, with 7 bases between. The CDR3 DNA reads TGCAGTGCTCACAAAACCTACGAGCAGTACTTC. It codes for CSAHKTYEQYF.